The 20 T cell receptor beta chains below all came from one sample that was sequenced in a study of cytomegalovirus exposure and HLA in healthy donors. PCR used 60 Vbeta primers and 13 Jbeta primers. Produced via immunoSEQ multiplex PCR; TCRdb's table is partial and in-frame only. The sample lists 150,000 to 200,000 clones; roughly four fifths were seen once. The sequenced sample consisted of PBMCs. All receptors derive from a man over 45 in good health and CMV-seropositive.

The J gene is TRBJ2-3, the V gene TRBV7-9; the D is unclear. The CDR3 covers 15 residues. The V end lost 3 bases, the J end lost 0 bases, and 10 bases lay between the germline ends. Germline-derived CDR1 and CDR2 are SEHNR and FQNEAQ (reference sequence). The DNA of the CDR3 is TGTGCCAGCAGCTTTCCAGGTACTAGCACAGATACGCAGTATTTT. It codes for CASSFPGTSTDTQYF.

This clone appeared once. This chain uses TRBV29-1 with TRBJ2-7, with D maybe TRBD2 (5 bases). The germline gives CDR1 SQVTM, CDR2 ANQGSEA. Trimming left V 4 bases short and J 4 bases short, with 11 bases between. The CDR3 consists of 12 residues. The CDR3 DNA is TGCAGCGTTGTATTCGGGGAATACGAGCAGTACTTC. This encodes CSVVFGEYEQYF.

The chain employs TRBV9 and TRBJ2-3; 10 bases agree with TRBD2. Germline V CDR1 and CDR2: SGDLS, YYNGEE. V lost 0 bases, J lost 5 bases, and 6 bases stayed unmatched. The CDR3 consists of 16 residues. The CDR3, as DNA: TGTGCCAGCAGCGTAGGAGCTAGCGGGGGTGGAGATACGCAGTATTTT. This codes for CASSVGASGGGDTQYF.

This clone has only one observation. The chain is built from TRBV10-3 and TRBJ2-3; D may be TRBD2 (6 bases). V was cut by 10 bases and J by 0 bases, with 14 bases left in between. This CDR3 has 14 residues. Germline CDR1 reads ENHRY; CDR2 reads SYGVKD. The CDR3 region has the DNA TGTGCCAGCCAACCGGGACTGAGCACAGATACGCAGTATTTT. Encoded protein: CASQPGLSTDTQYF.

This chain uses TRBV11-2 with TRBJ2-7, with 7 nucleotides matching TRBD1. Trimming took 5 bases from V and 6 from J; bases not matched to a gene: 10. The CDR3 totals 14 residues. The germline V gene has CDR1 SGHAT and CDR2 FQNNGV. CDR3 sequence reads: CASSADRLRAEQYF. The CDR3 nucleotides are TGTGCCAGCAGCGCGGACAGGTTGAGGGCCGAGCAGTACTTC.

This clone was seen only a few times. The genes are TRBV19 and TRBJ1-1; D unclear. Germline CDR1 LNHDA, CDR2 SQIVND (reference sequence). Between the trimmed V and J ends, which lost 3 bases and 3 bases, there was a span of 8 bases. CDR3 size: 13 residues. CDR3 region: CASSILQDTEAFF. DNA of the CDR3: TGTGCCAGTAGTATTCTCCAGGACACTGAAGCTTTCTTT.

The chain recombines TRBV7-2 with TRBJ2-1, with no clear D. This CDR3 is 15 amino acids long. Germline V gives CDR1 SGHTA, CDR2 FQGNSA. Trimming pared 5 bases from V and 4 bases from J, leaving 15 bases between. In DNA form, the CDR3 reads TGTGCCAGCAGCCCACAGTCCCCAGGTTACAATGAGCAGTTCTTC. Translating gives CASSPQSPGYNEQFF.

This clone has a single count. The CDR3 bases are TGTGCCAGCAGGGACAGGGACGTCCTGACTTTC. Encoded protein: CASRDRDVLTF. The V and J genes are TRBV9 and TRBJ2-6; 8 bases map to TRBD1. With V trimmed by 5 bases and J by 11 bases, 0 bases remained unmatched. In germline, CDR1 is SGDLS, CDR2 YYNGEE. The CDR3 spans 11 residues.

This chain joins TRBV7-9 and TRBJ2-7; no reliable D call. V was shortened by 1 base and J by 5 bases, with 6 bases between the two germline ends. The CDR3 sequence is 12 residues long. CDR1 SEHNR and CDR2 FQNEAQ come from the germline V gene (reference sequence). The CDR3 coding sequence is TGTGCCAGCAGCTTAGAAACAGACGAGCAGTACTTC. As protein: CASSLETDEQYF.

J is TRBJ2-7 and V is TRBV7-8; TRBD1 matches 8 bases. V lost 5 bases, J lost 0 bases, and 3 bases stayed unmatched. The CDR3 sequence is 14 residues long. Germline V gene sequence: CDR1 SGHVS, CDR2 FQNEAQ. CDR3 sequence (DNA): TGTGCCAGCAGCGTAGACAGGGGCTCCTACGAGCAGTACTTC. It encodes CASSVDRGSYEQYF.

This chain links TRBV25-1 with TRBJ2-7; D remains ambiguous. Germline values: CDR1 MGHDK, CDR2 SYGVNS. This CDR3 spans 11 amino acids. The V and J ends lost 6 bases and 2 bases respectively, with 5 bases between them. The CDR3 spells CASRPAYEQYF. DNA of the CDR3: TGTGCCAGCAGGCCGGCCTACGAGCAGTACTTC.

The V call is TRBV15, the J call TRBJ2-5, with D possibly being TRBD2 (7 bases). The V gene's germline CDR1 is LNHNV and CDR2 YYDKDF (reference sequence). Trimming stripped 3 bases from V and 2 bases from J, with 13 bases between. This CDR3 has 15 residues. The CDR3 region has the DNA TGTGCCACCAGCAGGAGGGGGGGCACACAAGAGACCCAGTACTTC. Its protein product is CATSRRGGTQETQYF.

V is TRBV11-2 and J is TRBJ1-2; 7 bases agree with TRBD1. The germline gives CDR1 SGHAT, CDR2 FQNNGV. The J segment lost 10 bases and the V segment lost 0 bases, leaving 8 bases of the junction unmatched. The CDR3 runs 14 residues. This CDR3 is CASSLEAGTVAYTF. The CDR3 DNA follows: TGTGCCAGCAGCTTAGAGGCCGGGACAGTTGCCTACACCTTC.

This chain uses TRBV30 with TRBJ1-1, with D maybe TRBD1 (5 bases). The length of the CDR3 is 14 residues. Germline V CDR1 and CDR2: GTSNPN, SVGIG (reference sequence). The V and J ends lost 0 bases and 2 bases respectively, with 10 bases between them. The CDR3: CAWSVLGGNTEAFF. The CDR3 coding sequence is TGTGCCTGGAGTGTACTGGGGGGAAACACTGAAGCTTTCTTT.

The chain joins TRBV27 to TRBJ1-2, with D hard to call. CDR1 and CDR2 (germline): MNHEY, SMNVEV (reference sequence). V was shortened by 0 bases and J by 2 bases, with 7 bases between the two germline ends. This CDR3 region has 14 residues. The CDR3 region has the DNA TGTGCCAGCAGTTTATCGAGAAACAACTATGGCTACACCTTC. Its protein is CASSLSRNNYGYTF.

V gene TRBV28 combines with J gene TRBJ2-6; D remains ambiguous. The CDR3 runs 18 residues. CDR1 is MDHEN, CDR2 SYDVKM, per germline. V dropped 2 bases and J dropped 4 bases, with 18 bases sitting between them. CDR3 residues: CASSLAGFNSRGANVLTF. The DNA for the CDR3 is TGTGCCAGCAGTTTAGCCGGGTTCAACTCGAGGGGGGCCAACGTCCTGACTTTC.

V usage is TRBV7-2 and J usage is TRBJ2-1; 7 bases match TRBD2. Germline CDR1 and CDR2: SGHTA and FQGNSA. V shed 4 bases and J 9 bases; nucleotides not matched to a gene: 6. CDR3 length equals 13 residues. The CDR3 region has the DNA TGTGCCAGCAGCTCCAGACTAGCTGGTGAGCAGTTCTTC. Its translation is CASSSRLAGEQFF.

The chain joins TRBV5-5 to TRBJ2-7; 8 bases align to TRBD1. V was pared by 4 bases and J by 4 bases, with 7 bases of the junction left unmatched. Germline CDR1 is SGHKS and CDR2 is YYEKEE (reference sequence). The CDR3 is 14 amino acids. The CDR3 here is CASSPQGAKYEQYF. CDR3 DNA sequence: TGTGCCAGCAGCCCCCAGGGGGCGAAGTACGAGCAGTACTTC.

The chain combines TRBV19 with TRBJ2-2; 8 nucleotides match TRBD2. CDR3 size: 14 residues. The germline CDR1 and CDR2 sequences are LNHDA and SQIVND (reference sequence). J lost 3 bases, V lost 6 bases, and 3 bases had no gene match. The CDR3 DNA reads TGTGCCAGTAGGTCGCGGGGGGACACCGGGGAGCTGTTTTTT. Amino acids: CASRSRGDTGELFF.

This sequence joins TRBV4-1 and TRBJ2-6; 9 bases match TRBD1. V gave up 3 bases and J gave up 0 bases; unmatched junction bases: 12. This CDR3 is 20 amino acids long. Germline V gene data show CDR1 as MGHRA and CDR2 as YSYEKL. CDR3 DNA sequence: TGCGCCAGCAGCCACCAATTGACAGGGGGGGCGTCCTCTGGGGCCAACGTCCTGACTTTC. This gives the protein CASSHQLTGGASSGANVLTF.